This T cell receptor beta chain was sequenced in a study of neoadjuvant nivolumab and ipilimumab in lung cancer. Profiling relied on immunoSEQ multiplex PCR, and the TCRdb table lists in-frame clones only, not all of them. The table includes around 8,100 clones, about 85% detected once. This sample comprised adjacent normal lung tissue, obtained after neoadjuvant nivolumab, alone or with ipilimumab, at or shortly before surgery. This sequence originates from an adult with non-small cell lung cancer.

In nucleotides, the CDR3 is TGCGCCAGCAGCTCTGGGACAGGGGTCCACGAGCAGTACTTC. Translated, it gives CASSSGTGVHEQYF. J is TRBJ2-7 and V is TRBV5-1, with 10 bases fitting TRBD1. The J segment lost 5 bases and the V segment lost 3 bases, leaving 5 bases of the junction unmatched. CDR1 is SGHRS, CDR2 YFSETQ, per germline. This CDR3 comprises 14 residues.